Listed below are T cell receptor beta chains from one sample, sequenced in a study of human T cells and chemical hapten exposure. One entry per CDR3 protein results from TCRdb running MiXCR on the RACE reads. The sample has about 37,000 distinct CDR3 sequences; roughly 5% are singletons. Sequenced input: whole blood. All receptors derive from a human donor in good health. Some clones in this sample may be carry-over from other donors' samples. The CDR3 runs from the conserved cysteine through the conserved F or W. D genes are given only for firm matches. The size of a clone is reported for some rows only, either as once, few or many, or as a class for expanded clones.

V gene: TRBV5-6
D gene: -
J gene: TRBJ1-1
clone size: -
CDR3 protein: CASSFQQGLEAFF
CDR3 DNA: TGTGCCAGCAGCTTCCAGCAGGGGCTTGAAGCTTTCTTT

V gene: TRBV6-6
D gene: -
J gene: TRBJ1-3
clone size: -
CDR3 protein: CASSYRQGRNTIYF
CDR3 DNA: TGTGCCAGCAGTTACCGGCAGGGGAGAAACACCATATATTTT

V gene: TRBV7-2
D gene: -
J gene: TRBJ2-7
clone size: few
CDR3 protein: CASSLEAEYEQYF
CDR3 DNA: TGTGCCAGCAGCTTAGAGGCGGAGTACGAGCAGTACTTC

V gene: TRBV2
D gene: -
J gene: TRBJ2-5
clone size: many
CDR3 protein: CASKAGQETQYF
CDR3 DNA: TGTGCCAGCAAGGCCGGTCAAGAGACCCAGTACTTC

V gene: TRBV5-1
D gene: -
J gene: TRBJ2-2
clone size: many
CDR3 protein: CASRDGDSGELFF
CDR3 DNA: TGCGCCAGCAGGGACGGGGACTCCGGGGAGCTGTTTTTT

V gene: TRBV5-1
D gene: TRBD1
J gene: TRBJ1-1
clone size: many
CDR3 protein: CASSATQGAGTEAFF
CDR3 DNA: TGCGCCAGCAGCGCGACACAGGGGGCAGGCACTGAAGCTTTCTTT

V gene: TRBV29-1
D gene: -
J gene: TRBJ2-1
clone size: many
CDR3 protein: CSVEMTGYEQFF
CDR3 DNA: TGCAGCGTTGAAATGACCGGCTATGAGCAGTTCTTC

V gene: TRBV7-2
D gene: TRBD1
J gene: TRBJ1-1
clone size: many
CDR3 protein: CASSSAGTGRRETEAFF
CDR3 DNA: TGTGCCAGCAGCTCCGCCGGGACAGGGAGGAGAGAAACTGAAGCTTTCTTT

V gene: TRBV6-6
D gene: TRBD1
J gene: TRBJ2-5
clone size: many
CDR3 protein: CASRRQGTQETQYF
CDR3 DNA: TGTGCCAGCAGACGACAGGGGACCCAAGAGACCCAGTACTTC

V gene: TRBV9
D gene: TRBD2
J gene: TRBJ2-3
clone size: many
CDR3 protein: CASSVSGGSTDTQYF
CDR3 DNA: TGTGCCAGCAGCGTAAGCGGGGGGAGCACAGATACGCAGTATTTT

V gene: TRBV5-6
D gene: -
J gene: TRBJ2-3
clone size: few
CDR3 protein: CASSLVQGPARTSTDTQYF
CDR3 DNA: TGTGCCAGCAGCTTGGTTCAGGGGCCGGCGCGTACTAGCACAGATACGCAGTATTTT

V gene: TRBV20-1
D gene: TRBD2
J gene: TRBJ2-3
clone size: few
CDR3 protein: CSARNPRTSGSSTDTQYF
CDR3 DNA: TGCAGTGCTAGGAACCCTCGGACTAGCGGATCTAGCACAGATACGCAGTATTTT

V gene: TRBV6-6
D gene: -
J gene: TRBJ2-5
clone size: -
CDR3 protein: CASTGVSETQYF
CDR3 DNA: TGTGCCAGCACAGGGGTATCAGAGACCCAGTACTTC

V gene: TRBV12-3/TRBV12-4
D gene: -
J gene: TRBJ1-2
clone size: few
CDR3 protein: CASSLSVWSGDGYTF
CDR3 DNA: TGTGCCAGCAGTTTGTCTGTATGGTCAGGGGATGGCTACACCTTC

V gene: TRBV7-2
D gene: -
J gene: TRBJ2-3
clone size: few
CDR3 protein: CASTHELTDTQYF
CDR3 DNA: TGTGCCAGCACCCATGAGCTCACAGATACGCAGTATTTT

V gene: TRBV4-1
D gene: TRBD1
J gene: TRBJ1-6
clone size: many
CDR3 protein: CASSPWGQGDSPLHF
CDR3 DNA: TGCGCCAGCAGCCCTTGGGGACAGGGTGATTCACCCCTCCACTTT

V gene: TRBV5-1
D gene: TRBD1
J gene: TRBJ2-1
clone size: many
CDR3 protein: CASSPTGGGEQFF
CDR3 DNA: TGCGCCAGCAGCCCGACAGGGGGCGGTGAGCAGTTCTTC

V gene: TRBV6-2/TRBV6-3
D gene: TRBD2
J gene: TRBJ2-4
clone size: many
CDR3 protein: CASSFAGVPLAKNIQYF
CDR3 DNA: TGTGCCAGCAGTTTCGCGGGAGTTCCTCTAGCCAAAAACATTCAGTACTTC

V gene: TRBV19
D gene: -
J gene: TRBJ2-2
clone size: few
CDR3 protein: CASSRGLGTGELFF
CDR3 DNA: TGTGCCAGTAGTAGGGGGCTAGGCACCGGGGAGCTGTTTTTT

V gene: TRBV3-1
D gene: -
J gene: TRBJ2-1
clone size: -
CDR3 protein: CASSQVLAISYNEQFF
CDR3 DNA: TGTGCCAGCAGCCAAGTTTTAGCTATCTCCTACAATGAGCAGTTCTTC

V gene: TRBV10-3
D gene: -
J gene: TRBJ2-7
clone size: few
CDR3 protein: CAISEFDGEQYF
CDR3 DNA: TGTGCCATCAGTGAGTTCGACGGCGAGCAGTACTTC

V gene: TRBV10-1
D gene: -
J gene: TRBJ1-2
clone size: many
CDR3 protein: CASSITGRPNDYGYTF
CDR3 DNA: TGCGCCAGCAGTATTACGGGACGGCCGAACGACTATGGCTACACCTTC

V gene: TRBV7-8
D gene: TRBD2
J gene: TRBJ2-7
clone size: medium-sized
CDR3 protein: CASSLAGGGSYEQYF
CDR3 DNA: TGTGCCAGCAGCTTAGCGGGGGGGGGCTCCTACGAGCAGTACTTC

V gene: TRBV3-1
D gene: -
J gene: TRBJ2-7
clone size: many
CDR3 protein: CASSHRVNEQYF
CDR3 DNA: TGTGCCAGCAGCCACCGGGTAAACGAGCAGTACTTC

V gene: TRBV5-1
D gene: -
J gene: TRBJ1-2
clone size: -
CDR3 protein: CASSLQEGPSGGYTF
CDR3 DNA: TGCGCCAGCAGCCTTCAGGAGGGGCCCTCCGGGGGCTACACCTTC

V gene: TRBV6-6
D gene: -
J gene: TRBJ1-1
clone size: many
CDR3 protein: CASTGGSGNTEAFF
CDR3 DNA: TGTGCCAGCACTGGGGGCAGTGGGAACACTGAAGCTTTCTTT

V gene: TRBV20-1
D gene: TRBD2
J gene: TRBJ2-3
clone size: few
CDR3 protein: CSAYDGGSSTDTQYF
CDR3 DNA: TGCAGTGCTTATGACGGGGGGTCTAGCACAGATACGCAGTATTTT

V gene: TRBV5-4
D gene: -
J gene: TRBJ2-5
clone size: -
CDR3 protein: CASSTGPQETQYF
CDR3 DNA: TGTGCCAGCAGCACGGGACCCCAAGAGACCCAGTACTTC

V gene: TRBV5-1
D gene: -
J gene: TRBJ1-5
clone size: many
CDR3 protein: CASSYQPQHF
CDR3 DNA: TGCGCCAGCAGCTATCAGCCCCAGCATTTT

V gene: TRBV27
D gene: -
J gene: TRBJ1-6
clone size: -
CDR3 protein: CASGRVPPKSPLHF
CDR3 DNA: TGTGCCAGCGGACGGGTTCCCCCGAAATCACCCCTCCACTTT

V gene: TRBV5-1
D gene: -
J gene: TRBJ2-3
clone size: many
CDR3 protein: CASSRGDNTDTQYF
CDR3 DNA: TGCGCCAGCAGCAGAGGGGACAACACAGATACGCAGTATTTT

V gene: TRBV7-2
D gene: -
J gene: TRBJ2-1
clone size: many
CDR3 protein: CASSLMQGYNEQFF
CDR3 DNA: TGTGCCAGCAGCTTAATGCAGGGCTACAATGAGCAGTTCTTC

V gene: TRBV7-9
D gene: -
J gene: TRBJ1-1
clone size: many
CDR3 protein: CASSPQGTMNTEAFF
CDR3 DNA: TGTGCCAGCAGCCCCCAGGGAACCATGAACACTGAAGCTTTCTTT

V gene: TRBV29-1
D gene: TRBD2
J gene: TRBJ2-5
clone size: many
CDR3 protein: CSVDPTSGSGETQYF
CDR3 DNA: TGCAGCGTTGACCCCACTAGCGGGAGTGGAGAGACCCAGTACTTC

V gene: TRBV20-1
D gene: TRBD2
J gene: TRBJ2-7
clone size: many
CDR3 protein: CSALGTSGSMSYEQYF
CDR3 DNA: TGCAGTGCTCTGGGGACTAGCGGGAGTATGTCCTACGAGCAGTACTTC

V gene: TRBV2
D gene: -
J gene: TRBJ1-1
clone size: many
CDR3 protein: CASGPNTEAFF
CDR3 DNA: TGTGCCAGCGGTCCGAACACTGAAGCTTTCTTT

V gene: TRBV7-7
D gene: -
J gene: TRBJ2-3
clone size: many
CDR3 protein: CASSLQGGADTQYF
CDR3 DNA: TGTGCTAGCAGCTTACAGGGAGGGGCAGATACGCAGTATTTT

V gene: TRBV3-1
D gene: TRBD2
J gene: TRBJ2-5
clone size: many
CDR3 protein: CASSQDVAGQETQYF
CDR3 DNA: TGTGCCAGCAGCCAAGACGTAGCGGGACAAGAGACCCAGTACTTC

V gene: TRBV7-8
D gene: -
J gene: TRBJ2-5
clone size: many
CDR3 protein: CASSFLEETQYF
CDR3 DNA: TGTGCCAGCAGCTTCTTGGAAGAGACCCAGTACTTC

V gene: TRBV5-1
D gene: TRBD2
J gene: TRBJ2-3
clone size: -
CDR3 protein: CASSPGIAGSDTQYF
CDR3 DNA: TGCGCCAGCAGCCCCGGTATAGCGGGATCAGATACGCAGTATTTT

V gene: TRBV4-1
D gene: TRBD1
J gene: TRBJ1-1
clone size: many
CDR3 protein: CASSHRTGGSEAFF
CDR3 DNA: TGCGCCAGCAGCCACCGGACAGGGGGCTCTGAAGCTTTCTTT

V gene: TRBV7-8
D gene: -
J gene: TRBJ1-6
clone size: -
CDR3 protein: CASSLRLKRDSPLHF
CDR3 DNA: TGTGCCAGCAGCTTAAGACTAAAAAGGGATTCACCCCTCCACTTT

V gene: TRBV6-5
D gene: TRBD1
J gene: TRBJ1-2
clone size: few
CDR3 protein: CASSGQGNKERYGYTF
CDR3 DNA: TGTGCCAGCAGCGGACAGGGGAATAAGGAGCGCTATGGCTACACCTTC

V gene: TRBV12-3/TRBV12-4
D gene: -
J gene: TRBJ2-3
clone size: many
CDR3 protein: CASSPGGPGDTQYF
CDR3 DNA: TGTGCCAGCAGCCCCGGGGGCCCGGGAGATACGCAGTATTTT

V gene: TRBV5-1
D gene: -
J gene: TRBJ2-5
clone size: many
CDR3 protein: CASSLDTPDKTQYF
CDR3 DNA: TGCGCCAGCAGCTTGGATACTCCAGATAAGACCCAGTACTTC

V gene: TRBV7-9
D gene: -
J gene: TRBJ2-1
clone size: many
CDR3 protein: CASVGAGYNEQFF
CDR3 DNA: TGTGCCAGCGTAGGAGCGGGCTACAATGAGCAGTTCTTC